This T cell receptor (beta chain) stems from a study of identical twins. CDR3 length: 13 residues. Trimming shortened V by 3 bases and J by 6 bases, and 12 bases separated the two germline ends. MiXCR, applied by TCRdb to the 5' RACE reads, yields one record per CDR3 protein. Of approximately 500,000 distinct CDR3 sequences in the sample, roughly 15% were seen once. This same sample was also taken into another study, of yellow fever vaccine responses in identical twins. As that study records: Each twin's T cell response to the vaccine was reported to look partly convergent and partly personalized.

The sample taken for sequencing was CD4+ T cells sorted from blood. This receptor was obtained from a young woman in good health. The genes are TRBV12-3 or TRBV12-4 and TRBJ2-7; no clear D gene. The CDR3 DNA reads TGTGCCAGCAGTTTGTTAGGGTCGGGCGAGCAGTACTTC. This sequence encodes CASSLLGSGEQYF.